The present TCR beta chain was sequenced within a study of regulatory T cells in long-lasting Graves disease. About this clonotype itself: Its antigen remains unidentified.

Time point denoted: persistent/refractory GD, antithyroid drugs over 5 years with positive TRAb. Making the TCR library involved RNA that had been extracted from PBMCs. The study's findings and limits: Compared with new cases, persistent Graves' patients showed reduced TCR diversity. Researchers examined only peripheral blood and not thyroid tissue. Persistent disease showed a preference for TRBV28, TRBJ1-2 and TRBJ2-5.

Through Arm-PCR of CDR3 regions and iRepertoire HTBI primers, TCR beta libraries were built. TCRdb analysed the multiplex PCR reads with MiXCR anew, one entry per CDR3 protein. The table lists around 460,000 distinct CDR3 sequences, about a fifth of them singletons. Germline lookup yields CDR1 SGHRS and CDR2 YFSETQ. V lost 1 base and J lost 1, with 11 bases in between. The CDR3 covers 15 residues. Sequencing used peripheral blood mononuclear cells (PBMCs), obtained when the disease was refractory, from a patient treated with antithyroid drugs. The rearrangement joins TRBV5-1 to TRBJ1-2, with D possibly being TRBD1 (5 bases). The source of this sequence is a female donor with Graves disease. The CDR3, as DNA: TGCGCCAGCAGCTTGTTGGGGACGGTTAACTATGGCTACACCTTC. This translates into CASSLLGTVNYGYTF. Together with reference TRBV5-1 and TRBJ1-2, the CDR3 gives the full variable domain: KAGVTQTPRYLIKTRGQQVTLSCSPISGHRSVSWYQQTPGQGLQFLFEYFSETQRNKGNFPGRFSGRQFSNSRSEMNVSTLELGDSALYLCASSLLGTVNYGYTFGSGTRLTVV.